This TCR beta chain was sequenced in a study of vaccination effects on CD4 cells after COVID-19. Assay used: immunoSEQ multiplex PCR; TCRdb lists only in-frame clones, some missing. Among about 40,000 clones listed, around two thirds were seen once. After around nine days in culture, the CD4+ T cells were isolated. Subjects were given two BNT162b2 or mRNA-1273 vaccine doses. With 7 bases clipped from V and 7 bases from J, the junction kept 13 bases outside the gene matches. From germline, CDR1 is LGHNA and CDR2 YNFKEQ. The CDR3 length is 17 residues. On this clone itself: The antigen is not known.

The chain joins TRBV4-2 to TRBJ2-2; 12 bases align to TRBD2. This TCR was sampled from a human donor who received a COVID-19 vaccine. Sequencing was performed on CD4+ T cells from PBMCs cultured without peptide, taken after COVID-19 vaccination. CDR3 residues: CASTPRASGGASGELFF. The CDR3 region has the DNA TGTGCCAGCACCCCAAGGGCTAGCGGGGGGGCGAGCGGGGAGCTGTTTTTT.